The 31 T cell receptor beta chains reported below all come from one sample, sequenced in a study of blood T cell repertoires in COVID-19. Libraries were prepared by immunoSEQ multiplex PCR; TCRdb keeps only in-frame clonotypes and omits some of them. The sample yields 400,000 to 450,000 clones, just over 85% seen once. The specimen sequenced was peripheral blood. These receptors were obtained from a woman aged 25-40 years with active or convalescent COVID-19.

The chain has TRBV5-6 and TRBJ1-1, with D possibly matching TRBD1 (5 bases). Germline-derived CDR1 and CDR2 are SGHDT and YYEEEE. Trimming removed 0 bases at V and 9 bases at J, with 15 bases between. There are 14 residues in the CDR3. CDR3 sequence: CASSLGWGPAKAFF. The CDR3 DNA is TGTGCCAGCAGCTTGGGTTGGGGCCCGGCGAAAGCTTTCTTT.

This clone was observed a single time. This rearrangement joins TRBV21-1 to TRBJ2-7; TRBD1 is taken as the D call from the table, unchecked against the DNA. TRBV21-1 is annotated as a pseudogene. The CDR3 is made up of 15 amino acids. CDR3 loop: CASSKPLQVEYEQYF. In nucleotides, the CDR3 is TGTGCCAGCAGCAAACCCTTACAGGTAGAGTACGAGCAGTACTTC.

The rearrangement links TRBV10-3 to TRBJ1-5; 7 positions match TRBD1. Germline values: CDR1 ENHRY, CDR2 SYGVKD. V lost 6 bases, J lost 4 bases, and 9 bases stayed unmatched. The CDR3 has 15 amino acids. CDR3 DNA: TGTGCCATCAGCCCCGGGACAGCTCAGAATCAGCCCCAGCATTTT. Amino acid sequence: CAISPGTAQNQPQHF.

The chain combines TRBV7-9 with TRBJ1-4; possibly TRBD1 for D (6 bases). This CDR3 is 15 amino acids long. CDR1 is SEHNR, CDR2 FQNEAQ, per germline (reference sequence). Trimming pared 5 bases from V and 0 bases from J, leaving 10 bases between. The CDR3 DNA reads TGTGCCAGCAGCATTGACAGGACAACTAATGAAAAACTGTTTTTT. This gives the protein CASSIDRTTNEKLFF. Together with reference TRBV7-9 and TRBJ1-4, the CDR3 gives the full variable domain: DTGVSQNPRHKITKRGQNVTFRCDPISEHNRLYWYRQTLGQGPEFLTYFQNEAQLEKSRLLSDRFSAERPKGSFSTLEIQRTEQGDSAMYLCASSIDRTTNEKLFFGSGTQLSVL.

The V gene is TRBV27, the J gene TRBJ2-7; 7 bases are a match to TRBD2. CDR3 length: 15 amino acids. Per the germline V gene, CDR1 is MNHEY and CDR2 is SMNVEV (reference sequence). Trimming at V came to 1 base and at J to 1 base, leaving 4 bases not matched to a gene. The CDR3 DNA reads TGTGCCAGCAGTTTATGGGGGGGACCATCCTACGAGCAGTACTTC. Amino acid sequence: CASSLWGGPSYEQYF.

V usage is TRBV19 and J usage is TRBJ1-4; 8 nucleotides align to TRBD1. The germline V gene has CDR1 LNHDA and CDR2 SQIVND (reference sequence). Trimming cost V 7 bases and J 8 bases; bases outside gene matches: 6. CDR3 length: 13 amino acids. The CDR3 sequence is CASKPAGGEKLFF. CDR3 sequence (DNA): TGTGCCAGTAAGCCGGCAGGGGGCGAAAAACTGTTTTTT.

The chain carries TRBV5-4 and TRBJ2-5, with a possible D match to TRBD2 (6 bases). CDR1 is SGHNT and CDR2 is YYREEE in the germline V gene (reference sequence). With 1 base removed from V and 7 bases from J, the gap between germline ends came to 8 bases. This CDR3 has 12 amino acids. CDR3: CASSLPEGTQYF. The CDR3 bases are TGTGCCAGCAGCTTGCCGGAGGGGACCCAGTACTTC.

This chain joins TRBV7-9 and TRBJ1-4; 9 nucleotides align to TRBD1. The CDR3 covers 17 residues. From germline, CDR1 is SEHNR and CDR2 FQNEAQ (reference sequence). Trimming at V came to 5 bases and at J to 3 bases, leaving 10 bases not matched to a gene. CDR3 protein: CASSPQGALPPNEKLFF. DNA for the CDR3: TGTGCCAGCAGCCCACAGGGGGCTCTACCTCCTAATGAAAAACTGTTTTTT.

This clone was detected a few times. The chain carries TRBV14 and TRBJ1-1; a possible D gene is TRBD1 (5 bases). Per germline, CDR1 SGHDN and CDR2 FVKESK. V was cut by 0 bases and J by 3 bases, with 14 bases left in between. The CDR3 is 16 amino acids. CDR3 amino acids: CASSQDLQGGDTEAFF. CDR3 DNA sequence: TGTGCCAGCAGCCAAGATCTCCAGGGAGGGGACACTGAAGCTTTCTTT.

The rearrangement uses TRBV18 and TRBJ2-5, with 8 nucleotides matching TRBD1. V gave up 5 bases and J gave up 4 bases; unmatched junction bases: 9. Germline values: CDR1 KGHSH, CDR2 LQKENI. The CDR3 length is 15 residues. CDR3 loop: CASSGSGGSSETQYF. The CDR3 nucleotides are TGTGCCAGCTCAGGTTCAGGGGGCTCGTCAGAGACCCAGTACTTC.

The rearrangement uses TRBV2 and TRBJ1-1; D gene ambiguous. CDR3 length equals 13 residues. The germline V and J ends were trimmed by 4 bases and 1 base, with 7 bases remaining between them. CDR1 is SNHLY, CDR2 FYNNEI, per germline. CDR3 region: CASSGGQNTEAFF. CDR3 bases: TGTGCCAGCAGTGGAGGGCAGAACACTGAAGCTTTCTTT.

The gene calls are TRBV6-5 and TRBJ2-2; D may be TRBD1 (5 bases). Trimming left V 3 bases short and J 2 bases short, with 10 bases between. Germline assignment: CDR1 MNHEY and CDR2 SVGAGI. The length of the CDR3 is 15 residues. The CDR3 sequence: CASSYIGANTGELFF. CDR3 DNA sequence: TGTGCCAGCAGTTATATAGGGGCAAACACCGGGGAGCTGTTTTTT.

The chain combines TRBV6-1 with TRBJ2-2; 7 nucleotides match TRBD1. The CDR3 contains 15 residues. V shed 3 bases and J 3 bases; nucleotides not matched to a gene: 4. Germline loops: CDR1 MNHNS, CDR2 SASEGT. The CDR3 DNA sequence: TGTGCCAGCAGTGAGTACCAGGGGGACACCGGGGAGCTGTTTTTT. Translating gives CASSEYQGDTGELFF.

CDR3 protein: CASSSEREGMDEQFF. The CDR3 DNA sequence: TGTGCCAGCTCATCTGAGCGGGAGGGCATGGATGAGCAGTTCTTC. The V and J genes are TRBV18 and TRBJ2-1; 10 positions agree with TRBD2. After removal of 5 bases from V and 8 bases from J, the junction contained 9 bases not matched to a gene. The CDR3 contains 15 residues. From germline, CDR1 is KGHSH and CDR2 LQKENI.

The sample holds a few counts of this clone. The chain uses TRBV25-1 and TRBJ2-5; 8 bases agree with TRBD1. The V gene's germline CDR1 is MGHDK and CDR2 SYGVNS. This CDR3 is built from 16 residues. V shed 2 bases and J 4 bases; nucleotides not matched to a gene: 9. The CDR3 sequence is CASSEPRTGRRETQYF. The DNA of the CDR3 is TGTGCCAGCAGTGAACCCAGGACAGGGAGGAGAGAGACCCAGTACTTC.

The chain has TRBV11-2 and TRBJ2-2; 13 bases are shared with TRBD2. The CDR3 contains 14 residues. V lost 8 bases, J lost 7 bases, and 4 bases stayed unmatched. The germline CDR1 and CDR2 sequences are SGHAT and FQNNGV. The CDR3 loop reads CASRTSGSDGELFF. The DNA for the CDR3 is TGTGCCAGCCGGACTAGCGGGAGCGACGGGGAGCTGTTTTTT.

This chain links TRBV29-1 with TRBJ2-3, with a possible D match to TRBD2 (6 bases). V shed 7 bases and J shed 2 bases, with 19 bases lying between them. This CDR3 has 15 residues. The V gene's germline CDR1 is SQVTM and CDR2 ANQGSEA. CDR3 region: CSALLLQRVTDTQYF. DNA for the CDR3: TGCAGCGCGTTACTTCTCCAGCGGGTCACAGATACGCAGTATTTT.

The genes are TRBV29-1 and TRBJ2-7, with TRBD1 matching over 8 bases. Trimming took 4 bases from V and 2 from J; bases not matched to a gene: 4. This CDR3 has 13 residues. Germline loops: CDR1 SQVTM, CDR2 ANQGSEA. The DNA of the CDR3 is TGCAGCGTTGGGACAGGGTTAACCTACGAGCAGTACTTC. Translated: CSVGTGLTYEQYF.

The table lists this clone with a count of one. The chain employs TRBV27 and TRBJ2-2; no firm D call. Germline V lookup: CDR1 MNHEY, CDR2 SMNVEV (reference sequence). This CDR3 contains 13 residues. V was pared by 5 bases and J by 4 bases, with 8 bases between. The CDR3 DNA reads as TGTGCCAGCAGTAGGAGCTCCACCGGGGAGCTGTTTTTT. Protein product: CASSRSSTGELFF.

The rearrangement links TRBV30 to TRBJ2-5; 9 nucleotides align to TRBD1. V lost 7 bases to trimming and J lost 2 bases; unmatched junction nucleotides: 2. The CDR3 has 12 residues. The germline V gene has CDR1 GTSNPN and CDR2 SVGIG (reference sequence). CDR3 in DNA: TGTGCCTTGGACAGGGGACAAGAGACCCAGTACTTC. Encoded protein: CALDRGQETQYF.

This clone was seen just once. The chain is built from TRBV11-2 and TRBJ1-1; D is ambiguous. CDR3 length: 11 amino acids. The V end was cut by 1 base, the J end by 7 bases, with 4 bases between. Germline assignment: CDR1 SGHAT and CDR2 FQNNGV. DNA of the CDR3: TGTGCCAGCAGCTTAGTATATGAAGCTTTCTTT. Protein sequence: CASSLVYEAFF.

The rearrangement links TRBV18 to TRBJ2-2; 9 nucleotides match TRBD1. J lost 5 bases, V lost 2 bases, and 6 bases had no gene match. CDR3 length: 16 amino acids. CDR1 is KGHSH and CDR2 is LQKENI in the germline V gene. CDR3 region: CASSPGQGSGTGELFF. In DNA form, the CDR3 reads TGTGCCAGCTCACCAGGACAGGGGTCGGGAACCGGGGAGCTGTTTTTT.

V and J are TRBV3-1 (or the pseudogene TRBV3-2) and TRBJ1-2, with D uncertain. Germline CDR1 and CDR2: LGHDT and YNNKEL (reference sequence). V lost 2 bases and J 3 bases, leaving 13 bases between the germline ends. The CDR3 length is 15 residues. CDR3 loop: CASSQYGGDDYGYTF. Here the CDR3 DNA reads TGTGCCAGCAGCCAATACGGCGGGGATGACTATGGCTACACCTTC.

The chain links TRBV2 to TRBJ1-2; D is unclear. With 2 bases removed from V and 0 bases from J, the gap between germline ends came to 13 bases. The CDR3 totals 16 residues. Germline CDR1 is SNHLY and CDR2 is FYNNEI. The CDR3 is CASSENFPSANYGYTF. The CDR3 DNA reads as TGTGCCAGCAGTGAAAATTTCCCCTCGGCTAACTATGGCTACACCTTC.

V and J are TRBV4-1 and TRBJ1-1, with D possibly being TRBD1 (6 bases). CDR1 MGHRA and CDR2 YSYEKL come from the germline V gene. The ends were cut back, 1 base at V and 3 bases at J, with 9 bases in the middle. The CDR3 has 14 amino acids. In DNA form, the CDR3 reads TGCGCCAGCAGCCAAGGGGGGCAGTACACTGAAGCTTTCTTT. This sequence encodes CASSQGGQYTEAFF.

V gene TRBV2 combines with J gene TRBJ1-2; the match to TRBD1 covers 7 bases. The CDR3 loop spans 16 amino acids. V lost 6 bases, J lost 3 bases, and 13 bases stayed unmatched. Germline loops: CDR1 SNHLY, CDR2 FYNNEI. Here the CDR3 DNA reads TGTGCCAGCAGGGAAAGACAGGGACGGGGGCACTATGGCTACACCTTC. Amino acid sequence: CASRERQGRGHYGYTF.

V and J are TRBV5-4 and TRBJ1-2; TRBD1 might be the D (6 bases). Trimming removed 0 bases from V and 6 bases from J, with 12 bases in between. The CDR3 has 14 amino acids. Per the germline V gene, CDR1 is SGHNT and CDR2 is YYREEE (reference sequence). For the CDR3, the DNA is TGTGCCAGCAGCTTGGTCGGACAGTTCGATGGCTACACCTTC. The encoded protein is CASSLVGQFDGYTF.

The chain recombines TRBV5-1 with TRBJ2-1; 9 bases match TRBD1. CDR1 and CDR2 from the germline V gene are SGHRS and YFSETQ. This CDR3 is 15 amino acids long. V was pared by 7 bases and J by 6 bases, with 11 bases of the junction left unmatched. CDR3 nucleotide sequence: TGCGCCAGCGGACTGACTACAGGGGGCCGCAATGAGCAGTTCTTC. This sequence encodes CASGLTTGGRNEQFF.

The V call is TRBV2, the J call TRBJ1-5, with 8 bases fitting TRBD1. Looked up from germline, CDR1 is SNHLY and CDR2 is FYNNEI. J was trimmed by 4 bases and V by 5 bases; bases with no gene match: 4. The length of the CDR3 is 14 residues. In DNA, the CDR3 is TGTGCCAGCAGTACGGGACAGGATAATCAGCCCCAGCATTTT. It is translated as CASSTGQDNQPQHF.

The DNA for the CDR3 is TGTGCCAGCTCACCACTTACAGGTCCCGGTGATGGCTACACCTTC. Translating it yields CASSPLTGPGDGYTF. The V gene is TRBV18, the J gene TRBJ1-2, with a weak D call TRBD1 (5 bases). Germline loops: CDR1 KGHSH, CDR2 LQKENI. With 1 base removed from V and 6 bases from J, the gap between germline ends came to 15 bases. CDR3 length: 15 amino acids.

The CDR3 loop reads CASTPWDRVDEQFF. The CDR3 bases are TGTGCCAGTACCCCTTGGGACAGGGTCGATGAGCAGTTCTTC. The chain recombines TRBV19 with TRBJ2-1, with 9 bases lining up with TRBD1. Germline V gives CDR1 LNHDA, CDR2 SQIVND (reference sequence). With V trimmed by 7 bases and J by 8 bases, 9 bases remained unmatched. This CDR3 has 14 residues.